One sample yielded the 8 T cell receptor beta chains listed below, sequenced in a study of CD8 T cells in Susac syndrome. With random hexamers, roughly 0.45 to 1 ug RNA was reverse transcribed. TCRdb reanalysed the immunoSEQ multiplex PCR reads using MiXCR and keeps one entry per CDR3 protein. The repertoire holds approximately 180,000 distinct CDR3 sequences, approximately 94% seen once, with 0.093% in the top ten. Material for sequencing was CD4+ T cells from PBMCs. The receptors here all came from a human donor with multiple sclerosis.

This clonotype came up once. V and J are TRBV12-3 or TRBV12-4 and TRBJ2-1; maybe TRBD2 (6 bases). CDR3 length: 17 amino acids. V lost 6 bases and J 0 bases, leaving 18 bases between the germline ends. In nucleotides, the CDR3 is TGTGCCAGCAGACCCACCGGGAGACCTCACTCCTACAATGAGCAGTTCTTC. It translates to CASRPTGRPHSYNEQFF.

The chain couples TRBV9 to TRBJ2-7; 7 bases line up with TRBD1. The V and J ends lost 3 bases and 1 base, in that order; junction bases with no gene match: 4. The CDR3 contains 14 residues. CDR1 and CDR2 (germline): SGDLS, YYNGEE. CDR3 bases: TGTGCCAGCAGCGCGGGACAGTGGTCCTACGAGCAGTACTTC. It is translated as CASSAGQWSYEQYF.

For the CDR3, the DNA is TGTGCCAGCAGTCCCCAGCCGGTGGGGGGCAGTTATGGCTACACCTTC. Translated: CASSPQPVGGSYGYTF. The rearrangement joins TRBV27 to TRBJ1-2; tentative D call: TRBD1 (6 bases). Trimming pared 5 bases from V and 5 bases from J, leaving 21 bases between. Looked up from germline, CDR1 is MNHEY and CDR2 is SMNVEV (reference sequence). This CDR3 has 16 residues.

The chain is built from TRBV12-3 or TRBV12-4 and TRBJ1-6; D is uncertain. V lost 7 bases and J 1 base, leaving 8 bases between the germline ends. The CDR3 covers 14 residues. CDR3 sequence reads: CASNDGSYNSPLHF. Written as DNA, the CDR3 is TGTGCCAGCAATGACGGATCCTATAATTCACCCCTCCACTTT.

The rearrangement links TRBV20-1 to TRBJ1-6, with D possibly matching TRBD1 (5 bases). The germline V gene has CDR1 DFQATT and CDR2 SNEGSKA (reference sequence). CDR3 length: 15 amino acids. Trimming removed 3 bases from V and 5 bases from J, with 14 bases in between. DNA of the CDR3: TGCAGTGCTAGTCCGGCAGGGAGAAATAATTCACCCCTCCACTTT. This gives the protein CSASPAGRNNSPLHF.

Only one count was recorded for this clonotype. The gene calls are TRBV20-1 and TRBJ1-5; the D gene is possibly TRBD1 (6 bases). Deletions cut 6 bases from V and 4 bases from J, with 22 bases between. Germline CDR1 reads DFQATT; CDR2 reads SNEGSKA (reference sequence). The CDR3 is 16 amino acids. For the CDR3, the DNA is TGCAGTGCACAACAACAGGGAATGTTAATGAATCAGCCCCAGCATTTT. Protein sequence: CSAQQQGMLMNQPQHF.

V gene TRBV6-5 combines with J gene TRBJ1-6; D is unclear. Trimming removed 3 bases at V and 6 bases at J, with 12 bases between. The CDR3 consists of 15 residues. Germline V gene data show CDR1 as MNHEY and CDR2 as SVGAGI. The CDR3 loop reads CASSYTWAVNSPLHF. CDR3 DNA sequence: TGTGCCAGCAGTTATACCTGGGCTGTTAATTCACCCCTCCACTTT.

The CDR3 DNA reads as TGCGCCAGCAGCCAAGCCCTAGACACAGATACGCAGTATTTT. It translates to CASSQALDTDTQYF. The gene calls are TRBV4-3 and TRBJ2-3; D gene ambiguous. V lost 1 base, J lost 2 bases, and 7 bases lay in between. The germline gives CDR1 LGHNA, CDR2 YSLEER. This CDR3 has 14 amino acids.